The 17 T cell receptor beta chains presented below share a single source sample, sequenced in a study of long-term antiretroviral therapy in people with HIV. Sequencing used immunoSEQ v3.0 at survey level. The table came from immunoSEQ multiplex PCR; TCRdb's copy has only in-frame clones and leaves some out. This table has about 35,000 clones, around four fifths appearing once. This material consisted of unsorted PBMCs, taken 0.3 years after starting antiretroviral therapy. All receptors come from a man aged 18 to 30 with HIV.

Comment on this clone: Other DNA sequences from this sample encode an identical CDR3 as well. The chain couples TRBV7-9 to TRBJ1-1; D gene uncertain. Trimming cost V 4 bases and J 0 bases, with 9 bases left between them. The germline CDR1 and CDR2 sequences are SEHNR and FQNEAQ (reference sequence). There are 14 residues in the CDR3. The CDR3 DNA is TGTGCCAGCAGCTCGCTAACAGTGAACACTGAAGCTTTCTTT. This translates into CASSSLTVNTEAFF. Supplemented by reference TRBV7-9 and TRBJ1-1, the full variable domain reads DTGVSQNPRHKITKRGQNVTFRCDPISEHNRLYWYRQTLGQGPEFLTYFQNEAQLEKSRLLSDRFSAERPKGSFSTLEIQRTEQGDSAMYLCASSSLTVNTEAFFGQGTRLTVV.

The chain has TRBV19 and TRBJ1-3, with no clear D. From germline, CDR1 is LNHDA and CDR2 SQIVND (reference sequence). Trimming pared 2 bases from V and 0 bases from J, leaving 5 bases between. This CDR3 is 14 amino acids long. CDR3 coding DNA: TGTGCCAGTAGTATACTGGACTCTGGAAACACCATATATTTT. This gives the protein CASSILDSGNTIYF. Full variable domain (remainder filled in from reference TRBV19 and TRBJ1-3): DGGITQSPKYLFRKEGQNVTLSCEQNLNHDAMYWYRQDPGQGLRLIYYSQIVNDFQKGDIAEGYSVSREKKESFPLTVTSAQKNPTAFYLCASSILDSGNTIYFGEGSWLTVV.

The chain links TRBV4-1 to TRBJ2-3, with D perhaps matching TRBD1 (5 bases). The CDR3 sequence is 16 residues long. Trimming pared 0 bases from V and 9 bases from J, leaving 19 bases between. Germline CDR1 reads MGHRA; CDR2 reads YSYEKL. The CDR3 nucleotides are TGCGCCAGCAGCCAAGATCAGGCAGGGATGGTGGAAACGCAGTATTTT. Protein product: CASSQDQAGMVETQYF.

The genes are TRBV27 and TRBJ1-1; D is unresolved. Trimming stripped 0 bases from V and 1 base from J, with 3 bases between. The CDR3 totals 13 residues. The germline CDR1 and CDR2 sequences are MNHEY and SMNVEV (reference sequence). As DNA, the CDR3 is TGTGCCAGCAGTTTATCGGAGAACACTGAAGCTTTCTTT. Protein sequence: CASSLSENTEAFF.

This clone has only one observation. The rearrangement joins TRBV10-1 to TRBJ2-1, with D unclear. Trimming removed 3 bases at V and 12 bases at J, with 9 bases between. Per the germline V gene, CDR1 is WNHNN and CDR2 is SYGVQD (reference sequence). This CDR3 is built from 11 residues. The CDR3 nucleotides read TGCGCCAGCAGTGACCTCGCCCCGCAGTTCTTC. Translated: CASSDLAPQFF.

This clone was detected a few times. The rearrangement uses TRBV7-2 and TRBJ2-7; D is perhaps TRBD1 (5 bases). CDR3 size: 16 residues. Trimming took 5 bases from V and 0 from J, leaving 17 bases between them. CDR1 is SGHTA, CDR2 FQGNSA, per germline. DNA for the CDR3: TGTGCCAGCAGCAGACACAGGATTTCGAGCTCCTACGAGCAGTACTTC. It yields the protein CASSRHRISSSYEQYF.

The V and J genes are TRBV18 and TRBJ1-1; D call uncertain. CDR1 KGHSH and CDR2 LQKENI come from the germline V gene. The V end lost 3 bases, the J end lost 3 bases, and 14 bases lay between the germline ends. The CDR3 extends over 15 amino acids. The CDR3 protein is CASSPVGGGDTEAFF. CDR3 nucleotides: TGTGCCAGCTCACCGGTCGGAGGTGGGGACACTGAAGCTTTCTTT.

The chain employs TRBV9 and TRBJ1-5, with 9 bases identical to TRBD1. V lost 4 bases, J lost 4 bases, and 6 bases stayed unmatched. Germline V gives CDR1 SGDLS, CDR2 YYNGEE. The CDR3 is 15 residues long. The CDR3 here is CASSPRGQGNQPQHF. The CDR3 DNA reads TGTGCCAGCAGCCCGAGAGGACAGGGGAATCAGCCCCAGCATTTT.

This chain's CDR3 is CASRTRRPSGYNEQFF. Written as DNA, the CDR3 is TGTGCCAGTAGAACCCGGAGACCTAGCGGGTACAATGAGCAGTTCTTC. The rearrangement uses TRBV19 and TRBJ2-1, with 8 bases matching TRBD2. With V trimmed by 6 bases and J by 4 bases, 11 bases remained unmatched. The CDR3 has 16 residues. CDR1 and CDR2 from the germline V gene are LNHDA and SQIVND (reference sequence).

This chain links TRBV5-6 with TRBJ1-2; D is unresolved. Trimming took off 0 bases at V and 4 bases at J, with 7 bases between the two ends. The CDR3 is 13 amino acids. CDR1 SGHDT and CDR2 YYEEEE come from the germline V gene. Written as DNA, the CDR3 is TGTGCCAGCAGCTTGGGAGGAGGCTATGGCTACACCTTC. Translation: CASSLGGGYGYTF.

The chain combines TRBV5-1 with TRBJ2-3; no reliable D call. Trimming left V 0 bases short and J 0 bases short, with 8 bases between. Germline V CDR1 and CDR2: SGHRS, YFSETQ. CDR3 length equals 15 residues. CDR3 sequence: CASSLGLLSTDTQYF. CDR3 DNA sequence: TGCGCCAGCAGCTTGGGCCTCCTTAGCACAGATACGCAGTATTTT.

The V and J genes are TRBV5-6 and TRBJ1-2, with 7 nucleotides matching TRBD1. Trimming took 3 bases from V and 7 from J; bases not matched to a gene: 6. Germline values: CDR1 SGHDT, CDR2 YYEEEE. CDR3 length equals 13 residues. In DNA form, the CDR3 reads TGTGCCAGCAGCTCCACAGGGGTTAGTGGCTACACCTTC. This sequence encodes CASSSTGVSGYTF.

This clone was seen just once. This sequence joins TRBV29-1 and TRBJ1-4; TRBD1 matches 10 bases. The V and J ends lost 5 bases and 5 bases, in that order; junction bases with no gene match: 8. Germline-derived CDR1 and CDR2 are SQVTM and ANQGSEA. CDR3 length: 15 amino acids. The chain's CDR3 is CSVFGTGEYNEKLFF. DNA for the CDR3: TGCAGCGTTTTTGGGACAGGGGAATACAATGAAAAACTGTTTTTT.

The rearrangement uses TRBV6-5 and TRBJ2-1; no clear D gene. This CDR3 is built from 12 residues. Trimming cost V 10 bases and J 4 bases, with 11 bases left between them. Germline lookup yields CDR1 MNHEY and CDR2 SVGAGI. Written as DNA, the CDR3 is TGTGCCATCAGCACGAAATACAATGAGCAGTTCTTC. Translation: CAISTKYNEQFF.

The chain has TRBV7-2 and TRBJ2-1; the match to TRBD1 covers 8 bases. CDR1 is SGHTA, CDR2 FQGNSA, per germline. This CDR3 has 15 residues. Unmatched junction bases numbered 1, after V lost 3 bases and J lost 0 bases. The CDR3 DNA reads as TGTGCCAGCAGCTTCGACAGGGGCTCCTACAATGAGCAGTTCTTC. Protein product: CASSFDRGSYNEQFF.

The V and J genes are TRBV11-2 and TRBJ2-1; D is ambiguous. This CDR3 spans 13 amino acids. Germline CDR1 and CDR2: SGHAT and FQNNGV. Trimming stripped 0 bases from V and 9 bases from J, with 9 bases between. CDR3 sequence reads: CASSLDSRGEQFF. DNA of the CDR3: TGTGCCAGCAGCTTAGATTCGCGCGGTGAGCAGTTCTTC.

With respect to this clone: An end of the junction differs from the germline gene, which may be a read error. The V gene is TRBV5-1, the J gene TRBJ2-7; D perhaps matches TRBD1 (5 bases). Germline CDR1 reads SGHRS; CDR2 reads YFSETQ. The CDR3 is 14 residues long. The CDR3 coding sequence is TGCGCCAGCAGCTTGATTGACAGCTCCCACGAGCAGTACTTC. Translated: CASSLIDSSHEQYF.